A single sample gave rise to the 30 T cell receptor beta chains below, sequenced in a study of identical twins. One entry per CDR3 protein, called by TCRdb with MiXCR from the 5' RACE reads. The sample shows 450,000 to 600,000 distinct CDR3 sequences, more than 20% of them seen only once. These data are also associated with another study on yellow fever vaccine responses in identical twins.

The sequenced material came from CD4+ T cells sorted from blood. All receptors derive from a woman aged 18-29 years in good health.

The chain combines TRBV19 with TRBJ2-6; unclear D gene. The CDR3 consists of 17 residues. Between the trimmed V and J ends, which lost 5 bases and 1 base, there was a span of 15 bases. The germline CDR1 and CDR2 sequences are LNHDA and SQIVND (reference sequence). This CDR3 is CASSGPWARSGANVLTF. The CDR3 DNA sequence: TGTGCCAGTAGTGGGCCCTGGGCAAGATCTGGGGCCAACGTCCTGACTTTC.

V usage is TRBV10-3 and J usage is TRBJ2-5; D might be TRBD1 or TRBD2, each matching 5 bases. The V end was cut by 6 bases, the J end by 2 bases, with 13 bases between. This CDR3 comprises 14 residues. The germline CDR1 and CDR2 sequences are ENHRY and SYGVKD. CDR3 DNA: TGTGCCATCAGCTCGGGACGGATTCAAGAGACCCAGTACTTC. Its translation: CAISSGRIQETQYF.

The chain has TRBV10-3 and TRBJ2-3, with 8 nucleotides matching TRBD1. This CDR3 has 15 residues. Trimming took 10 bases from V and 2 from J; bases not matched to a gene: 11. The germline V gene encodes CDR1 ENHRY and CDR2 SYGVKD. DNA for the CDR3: TGTGCCAGCCAACAGAGGACAGGGAACACAGATACGCAGTATTTT. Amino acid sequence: CASQQRTGNTDTQYF.

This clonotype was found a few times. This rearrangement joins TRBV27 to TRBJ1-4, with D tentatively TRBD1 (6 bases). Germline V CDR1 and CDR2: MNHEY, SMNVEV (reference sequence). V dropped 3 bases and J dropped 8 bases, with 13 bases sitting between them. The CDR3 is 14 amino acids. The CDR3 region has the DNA TGTGCCAGCAGTTTGGGGGCCCAGGGAGAAAAACTGTTTTTT. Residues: CASSLGAQGEKLFF.

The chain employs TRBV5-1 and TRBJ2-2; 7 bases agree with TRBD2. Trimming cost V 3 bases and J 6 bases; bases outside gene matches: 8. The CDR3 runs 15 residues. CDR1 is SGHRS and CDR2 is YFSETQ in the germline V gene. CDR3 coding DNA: TGCGCCAGCAGCTCCCTCGGGGCGGGAGCCGGGGAGCTGTTTTTT. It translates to CASSSLGAGAGELFF.

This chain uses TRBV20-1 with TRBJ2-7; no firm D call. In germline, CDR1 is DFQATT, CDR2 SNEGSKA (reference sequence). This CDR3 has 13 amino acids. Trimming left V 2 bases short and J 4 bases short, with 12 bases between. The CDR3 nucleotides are TGCAGTGCTAGATCGACCTCCGGATACGAGCAGTACGTC. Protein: CSARSTSGYEQYV.

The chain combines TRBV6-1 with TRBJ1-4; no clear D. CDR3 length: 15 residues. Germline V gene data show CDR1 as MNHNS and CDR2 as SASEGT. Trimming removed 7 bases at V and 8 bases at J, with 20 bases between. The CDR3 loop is CASTPTRADREKLFF. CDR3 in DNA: TGTGCCAGCACCCCGACCCGGGCCGATAGGGAAAAACTGTTTTTT.

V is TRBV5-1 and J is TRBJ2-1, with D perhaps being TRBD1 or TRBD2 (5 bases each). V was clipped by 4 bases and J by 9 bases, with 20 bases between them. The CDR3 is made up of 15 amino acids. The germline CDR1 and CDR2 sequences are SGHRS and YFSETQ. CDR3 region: CASSPNIGERSEQFF. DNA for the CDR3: TGCGCCAGCAGCCCGAACATAGGGGAGAGGAGTGAGCAGTTCTTC. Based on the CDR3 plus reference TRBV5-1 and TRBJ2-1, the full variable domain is KAGVTQTPRYLIKTRGQQVTLSCSPISGHRSVSWYQQTPGQGLQFLFEYFSETQRNKGNFPGRFSGRQFSNSRSEMNVSTLELGDSALYLCASSPNIGERSEQFFGPGTRLTVL.

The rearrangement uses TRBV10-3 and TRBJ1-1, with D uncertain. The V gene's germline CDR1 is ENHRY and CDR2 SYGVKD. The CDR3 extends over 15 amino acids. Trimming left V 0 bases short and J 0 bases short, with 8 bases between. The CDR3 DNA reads TGTGCCATCAGTGAGTCGAGAAAAATGAACACTGAAGCTTTCTTT. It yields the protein CAISESRKMNTEAFF.

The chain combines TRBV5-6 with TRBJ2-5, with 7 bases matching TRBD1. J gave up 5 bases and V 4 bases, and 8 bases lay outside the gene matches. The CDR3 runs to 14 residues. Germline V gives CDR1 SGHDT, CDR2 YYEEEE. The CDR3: CASSLNRGRETQYF. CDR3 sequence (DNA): TGTGCCAGCAGCCTGAACAGGGGTCGGGAGACCCAGTACTTC. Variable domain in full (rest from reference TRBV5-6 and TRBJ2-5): DAGVTQSPTHLIKTRGQQVTLRCSPKSGHDTVSWYQQALGQGPQFIFQYYEEEERQRGNFPDRFSGHQFPNYSSELNVNALLLGDSALYLCASSLNRGRETQYFGPGTRLLVL.

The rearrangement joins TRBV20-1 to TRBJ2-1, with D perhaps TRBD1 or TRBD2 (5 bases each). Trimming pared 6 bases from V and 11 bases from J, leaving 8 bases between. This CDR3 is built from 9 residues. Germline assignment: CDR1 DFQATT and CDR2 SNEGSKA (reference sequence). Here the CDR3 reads CSAGDQQFF. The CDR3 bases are TGCAGTGCGGGGGACCAGCAGTTCTTC.

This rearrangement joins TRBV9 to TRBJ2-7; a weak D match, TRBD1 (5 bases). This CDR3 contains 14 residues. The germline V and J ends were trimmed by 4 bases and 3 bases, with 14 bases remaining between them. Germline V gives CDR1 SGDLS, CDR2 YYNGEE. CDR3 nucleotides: TGTGCCAGCAGCTTACCCGGACACGGCTACGAGCAGTACGTC. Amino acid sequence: CASSLPGHGYEQYV.

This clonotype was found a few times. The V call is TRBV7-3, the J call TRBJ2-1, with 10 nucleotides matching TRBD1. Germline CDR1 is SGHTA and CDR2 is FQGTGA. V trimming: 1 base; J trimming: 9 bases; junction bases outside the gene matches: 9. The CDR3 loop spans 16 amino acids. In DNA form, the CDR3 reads TGTGCCAGCAGCTTAAGAGCGGGACAGGGGTTTTCTGAGCAGTTCTTC. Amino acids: CASSLRAGQGFSEQFF.

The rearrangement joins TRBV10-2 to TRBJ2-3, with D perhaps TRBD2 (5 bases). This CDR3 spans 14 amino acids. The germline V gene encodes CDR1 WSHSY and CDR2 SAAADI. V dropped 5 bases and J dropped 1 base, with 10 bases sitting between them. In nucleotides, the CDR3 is TGCGCCAGCAGTAGGGTTAGCGGCACAGATACGCAGTATTTT. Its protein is CASSRVSGTDTQYF.

The CDR3 DNA is TGTGCCAGCAGCTTAAGGGATGGAGAGACCCAGTACTTC. This encodes CASSLRDGETQYF. The rearrangement uses TRBV7-3 and TRBJ2-5; D gene ambiguous. This CDR3 has 13 residues. V was pared by 1 base and J by 4 bases, with 7 bases between. CDR1 and CDR2 from the germline V gene are SGHTA and FQGTGA.

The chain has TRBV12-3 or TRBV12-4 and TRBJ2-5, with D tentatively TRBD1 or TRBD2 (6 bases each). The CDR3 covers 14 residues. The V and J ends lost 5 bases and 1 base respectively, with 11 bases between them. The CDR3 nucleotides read TGTGCCAGCAGTCGGGGGCGGCGCCAAGAGACCCAGTACTTC. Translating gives CASSRGRRQETQYF.

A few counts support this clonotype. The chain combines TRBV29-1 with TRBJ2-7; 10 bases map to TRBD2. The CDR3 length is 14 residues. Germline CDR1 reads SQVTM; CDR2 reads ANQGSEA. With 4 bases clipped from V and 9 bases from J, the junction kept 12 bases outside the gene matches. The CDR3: CSVVGGLAGAPQYF. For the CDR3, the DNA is TGCAGCGTTGTGGGAGGCCTAGCGGGAGCGCCGCAGTACTTC.

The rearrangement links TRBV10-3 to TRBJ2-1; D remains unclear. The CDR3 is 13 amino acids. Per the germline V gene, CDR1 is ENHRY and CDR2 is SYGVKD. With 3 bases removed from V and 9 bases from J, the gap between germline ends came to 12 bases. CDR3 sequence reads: CAISDFQLGEQFF. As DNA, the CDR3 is TGTGCCATCAGTGACTTCCAGCTCGGTGAGCAGTTCTTC.

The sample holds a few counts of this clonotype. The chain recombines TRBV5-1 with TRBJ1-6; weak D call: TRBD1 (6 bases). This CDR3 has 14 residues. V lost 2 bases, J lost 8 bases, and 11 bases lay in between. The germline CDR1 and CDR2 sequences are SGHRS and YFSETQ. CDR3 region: CASSLGQLDSPLHF. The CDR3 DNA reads TGCGCCAGCAGCTTAGGACAGTTGGATTCACCCCTCCACTTT.

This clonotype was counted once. The CDR3 DNA follows: TGTGCCAGCAGTTATGGGGGCCACCGTGGGGCTAATGAAAAACTGTTTTTT. It is translated as CASSYGGHRGANEKLFF. V gene TRBV6-5 combines with J gene TRBJ1-4; tentatively, D is TRBD1 (6 bases). The CDR3 is 17 residues long. CDR1 and CDR2 (germline): MNHEY, SVGAGI. The germline V and J ends were trimmed by 3 bases and 3 bases, with 17 bases remaining between them.

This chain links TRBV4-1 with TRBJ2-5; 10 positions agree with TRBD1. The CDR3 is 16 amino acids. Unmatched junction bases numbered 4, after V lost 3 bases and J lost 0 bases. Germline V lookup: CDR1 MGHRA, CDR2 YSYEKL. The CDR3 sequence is CASSHLDRGYQETQYF. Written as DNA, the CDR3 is TGCGCCAGCAGCCACCTGGACAGGGGGTACCAAGAGACCCAGTACTTC.

The CDR3 spells CASSRQGTSIGYTF. Written as DNA, the CDR3 is TGTGCCAGCAGTCGACAAGGGACCTCCATCGGCTACACCTTC. The V call is TRBV6-1, the J call TRBJ1-2; TRBD1 might be the D (5 bases). Trimming cost V 5 bases and J 8 bases, with 18 bases left between them. The CDR3 totals 14 residues. Germline values: CDR1 MNHNS, CDR2 SASEGT.

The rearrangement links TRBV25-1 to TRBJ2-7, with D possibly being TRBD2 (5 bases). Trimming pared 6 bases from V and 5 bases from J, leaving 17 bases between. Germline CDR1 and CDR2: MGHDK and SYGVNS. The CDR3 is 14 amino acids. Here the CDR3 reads CASSVGGVRDEQYF. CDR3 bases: TGTGCCAGCAGCGTAGGAGGTGTCCGAGACGAGCAGTACTTC.

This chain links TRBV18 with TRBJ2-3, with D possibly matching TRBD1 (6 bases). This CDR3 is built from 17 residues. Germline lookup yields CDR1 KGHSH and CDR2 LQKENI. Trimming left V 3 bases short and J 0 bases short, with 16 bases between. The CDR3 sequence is CASSPFTGTLSTDTQYF. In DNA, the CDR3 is TGTGCCAGCTCACCCTTTACCGGGACACTTAGCACAGATACGCAGTATTTT.

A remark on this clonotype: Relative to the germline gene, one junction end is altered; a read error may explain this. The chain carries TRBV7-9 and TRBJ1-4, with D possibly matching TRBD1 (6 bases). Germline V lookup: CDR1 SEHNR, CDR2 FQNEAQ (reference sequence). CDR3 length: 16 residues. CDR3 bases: TGTGCCAGCAGCTTAGGCGGGGGCCCGACTAATGGAAAACTGTTTTTT. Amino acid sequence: CASSLGGGPTNGKLFF.

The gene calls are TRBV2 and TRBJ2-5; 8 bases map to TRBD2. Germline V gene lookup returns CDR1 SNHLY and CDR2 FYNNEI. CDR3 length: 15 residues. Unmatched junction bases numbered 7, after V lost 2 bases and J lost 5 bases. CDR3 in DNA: TGTGCCAGCAGTGAAAGGACGGGAGGGAGGGAGACCCAGTACTTC. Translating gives CASSERTGGRETQYF.

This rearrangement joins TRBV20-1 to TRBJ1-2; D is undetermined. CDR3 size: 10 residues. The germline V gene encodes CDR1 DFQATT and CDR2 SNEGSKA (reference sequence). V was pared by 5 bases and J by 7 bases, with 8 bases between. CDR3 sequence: CSARRAGYTF. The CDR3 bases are TGCAGTGCTCGACGAGCTGGCTACACCTTC.

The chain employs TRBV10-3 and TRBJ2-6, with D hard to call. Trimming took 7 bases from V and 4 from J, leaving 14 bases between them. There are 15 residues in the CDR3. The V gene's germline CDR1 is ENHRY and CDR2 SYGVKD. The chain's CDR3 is CAIIGRRAGANVLTF. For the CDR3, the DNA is TGTGCCATCATTGGTAGGCGCGCGGGGGCCAACGTCCTGACTTTC.

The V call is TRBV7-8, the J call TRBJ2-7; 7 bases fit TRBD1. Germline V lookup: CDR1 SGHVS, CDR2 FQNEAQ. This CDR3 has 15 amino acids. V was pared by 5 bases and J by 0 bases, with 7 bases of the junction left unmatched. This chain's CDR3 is CASSVRTGPSYEQYF. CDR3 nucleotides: TGTGCCAGCAGCGTTAGGACAGGTCCCTCCTACGAGCAGTACTTC.

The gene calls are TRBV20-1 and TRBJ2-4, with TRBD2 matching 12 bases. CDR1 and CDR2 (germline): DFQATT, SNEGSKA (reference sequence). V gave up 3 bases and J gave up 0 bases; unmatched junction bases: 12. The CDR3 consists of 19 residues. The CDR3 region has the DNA TGCAGTGCTAGCGCCCCGGGACTAGCGGGTGGGATAGCCAAAAACATTCAGTACTTC. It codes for CSASAPGLAGGIAKNIQYF.